The sequence of this TCR beta chain was determined in a study of cytomegalovirus exposure and HLA in healthy donors. The PCR ran on 60 Vbeta and 13 Jbeta primers. The protocol was immunoSEQ multiplex PCR, while the TCRdb copy is restricted to in-frame clones and leaves out a portion. The sample shows roughly 90,000 clones, roughly four fifths of them seen only once. Findings of the study overall: In a later analysis, the majority of CMV-associated beta chains seemingly showed HLA restriction. It was shown in a later analysis that HLA-associated TCR beta chains were more clonally expanded than other, equally common chains.

The CDR3 consists of 11 residues. V shed 4 bases and J shed 8 bases, with 7 bases lying between them. Germline V gene sequence: CDR1 SGDLS, CDR2 YYNGEE. Remarks on this clone: The antigen is unknown.

This sequence joins TRBV9 and TRBJ2-1; TRBD2 is a possible D gene (5 bases). This receptor was identified in a man between 25 and 39 years old in good health and CMV-seropositive. Sequencing input: PBMCs. The CDR3 sequence: CASSNGDEQFF. The CDR3 nucleotides are TGTGCCAGCAGCAACGGGGATGAGCAGTTCTTC.